The 25 T cell receptor beta chains listed next were all sequenced from one sample in a study of blood T cell repertoires in COVID-19. Sequenced by immunoSEQ multiplex PCR; TCRdb stores in-frame clones only, minus some. The table records 95,000 to 150,000 clones, roughly 84% of them present only once. Sequenced sample: PBMCs or T cells enriched from blood (not recorded which). The receptors shown here come from a young woman who had recovered from COVID-19.

The chain recombines TRBV4-2 with TRBJ1-2; possible D gene TRBD1, 5 bases. Germline V gives CDR1 LGHNA, CDR2 YNFKEQ. The CDR3 consists of 17 residues. V lost 1 base, J lost 2 bases, and 17 bases lay in between. The CDR3 region has the DNA TGTGCCAGCAGCCAAGCCCACCCAACGGGGGGGAACTATGGCTACACCTTC. Its protein product is CASSQAHPTGGNYGYTF.

The chain joins TRBV7-2 to TRBJ2-1, with 7 bases aligning to TRBD1. CDR1 SGHTA and CDR2 FQGNSA come from the germline V gene. The V gene end was trimmed by 1 base and the J gene end by 4 bases; junction bases not matched to a gene: 4. CDR3 size: 15 residues. CDR3 DNA: TGTGCCAGCAGCTTAGGAGGGGGCGGGTACAATGAGCAGTTCTTC. Amino acid sequence: CASSLGGGGYNEQFF.

J is TRBJ2-1 and V is TRBV7-8; maybe TRBD2 (5 bases). In germline, CDR1 is SGHVS, CDR2 FQNEAQ. CDR3 length equals 14 residues. Deletions cut 0 bases from V and 10 bases from J, with 13 bases between. The CDR3 loop reads CASSLAPSLREQFF. The CDR3 coding sequence is TGTGCCAGCAGCTTAGCGCCTAGCCTGAGGGAGCAGTTCTTC.

This clone was counted a few times. The V call is TRBV19, the J call TRBJ1-6; the match to TRBD1 covers 9 bases. Germline loops: CDR1 LNHDA, CDR2 SQIVND (reference sequence). The CDR3 covers 15 residues. J was trimmed by 7 bases and V by 5 bases; bases with no gene match: 6. The CDR3 reads CASSPGQGTNSPLHF. For the CDR3, the DNA is TGTGCCAGTAGTCCCGGACAGGGGACGAATTCACCCCTCCACTTT.

The J gene is TRBJ1-1, the V gene TRBV7-6; 11 bases are shared with TRBD1. The junction had 6 bases not matched to a gene; V was cut back by 5 bases and J by 7 bases. Germline CDR1 is SGHVS and CDR2 is FNYEAQ. CDR3 length: 14 amino acids. The CDR3 loop is CASSPDRGLVEAFF. The CDR3 DNA reads as TGTGCCAGCAGCCCGGACAGGGGGCTCGTTGAAGCTTTCTTT.

The rearrangement uses TRBV19 and TRBJ2-1; 10 bases align to TRBD2. The germline gives CDR1 LNHDA, CDR2 SQIVND (reference sequence). V lost 7 bases and J lost 7; bases outside the gene matches: 13. This CDR3 region has 16 residues. CDR3 sequence: CASTQAGGPVSNEQFF. The CDR3 nucleotides read TGTGCCAGTACACAAGCGGGAGGGCCGGTTTCTAATGAGCAGTTCTTC.

The chain couples TRBV24-1 to TRBJ2-1; 7 bases map to TRBD1. The CDR3 is made up of 17 amino acids. Germline V lookup: CDR1 KGHDR, CDR2 SFDVKD. With 5 bases clipped from V and 4 bases from J, the junction kept 13 bases outside the gene matches. Here the CDR3 reads CATSGPPGQSKYNEQFF. The CDR3 DNA reads as TGTGCCACCAGTGGCCCCCCGGGACAGTCGAAATACAATGAGCAGTTCTTC.

This chain links TRBV29-1 with TRBJ2-7; maybe TRBD2 (6 bases). V was clipped by 4 bases and J by 4 bases, with 11 bases between them. CDR3 size: 12 residues. In germline, CDR1 is SQVTM, CDR2 ANQGSEA. The CDR3, as DNA: TGCAGCGTTGGGGAGGATAGGTACGAGCAGTACTTC. Its translation: CSVGEDRYEQYF.

J is TRBJ1-5 and V is TRBV7-2; TRBD1 agrees at 10 bases. The germline V gene has CDR1 SGHTA and CDR2 FQGNSA. This CDR3 contains 16 residues. V gave up 6 bases and J gave up 5 bases; unmatched junction bases: 10. The CDR3 DNA follows: TGTGCCAGCAGATACACCGGGACAGGGGAGGATCAGCCCCAGCATTTT. Protein sequence: CASRYTGTGEDQPQHF.

The V and J genes are TRBV18 and TRBJ1-6; weak D call: TRBD1 (6 bases). The CDR3 covers 16 residues. Germline-derived CDR1 and CDR2 are KGHSH and LQKENI. V was cut by 3 bases and J by 5 bases, with 14 bases left in between. CDR3 loop: CASSPGSDSNNSPLHF. The CDR3 DNA follows: TGTGCCAGCTCACCGGGTTCGGACAGTAATAATTCACCCCTCCACTTT.

The chain employs TRBV21-1 and TRBJ2-1; the table's D call, TRBD2, was not checked against the DNA. TRBV21-1 is a documented pseudogene. This CDR3 has 14 residues. The chain's CDR3 is CASFSLSSYNEQFF. CDR3 sequence (DNA): TGTGCCAGCTTTAGCTTGAGCTCCTACAATGAGCAGTTCTTC.

V is TRBV3-1 (or the pseudogene TRBV3-2) and J is TRBJ2-2; 7 bases line up with TRBD2. V shed 3 bases, J shed 4 bases, and the junction held 2 bases outside the gene matches. The CDR3 contains 14 residues. Per germline, CDR1 LGHDT and CDR2 YNNKEL (reference sequence). In DNA, the CDR3 is TGTGCCAGCAGCCATCCGGGGGGCACCGGGGAGCTGTTTTTT. Translating it yields CASSHPGGTGELFF.

The rearrangement links TRBV30 to TRBJ2-1, with 15 positions matching TRBD2. The V segment lost 8 bases and the J segment 0 bases; nucleotides outside the gene matches: 2. Germline-derived CDR1 and CDR2 are GTSNPN and SVGIG (reference sequence). The length of the CDR3 is 15 residues. CDR3 sequence: CAGTSGRSSYNEQFF. For the CDR3, the DNA is TGTGCCGGGACTAGCGGGAGGAGCTCCTACAATGAGCAGTTCTTC.

The chain links TRBV28 to TRBJ1-4; 8 bases are shared with TRBD1. After removal of 2 bases from V and 8 bases from J, the junction contained 7 bases not matched to a gene. The CDR3 loop spans 15 amino acids. Germline V lookup: CDR1 MDHEN, CDR2 SYDVKM. The DNA for the CDR3 is TGTGCCAGCAGTTTAATCGGCAGGGGGCAGGAAAAACTGTTTTTT. Its translation is CASSLIGRGQEKLFF.

The V gene is TRBV21-1, the J gene TRBJ1-5; no check of the table's D call, TRBD1, against the DNA was made. TRBV21-1 is listed as a pseudogene. The length of the CDR3 is 14 residues. CDR3 nucleotides: TGTGCCAGCAGCAGCAGGGGGCCCAATCAGCCCCAGCATTTT. This translates into CASSSRGPNQPQHF.

This clone has a handful of counts. CDR3 nucleotide sequence: TGTGCCAGCAGCCCGCCTACTAGCGGCGAGCAGTACTTC. Encoded protein: CASSPPTSGEQYF. The V and J genes are TRBV11-2 and TRBJ2-7; 8 bases are a match to TRBD2. The ends lost 5 bases at V and 6 bases at J; junction bases unmatched: 6. The CDR3 loop spans 13 amino acids. The germline gives CDR1 SGHAT, CDR2 FQNNGV.

The chain has TRBV7-2 and TRBJ2-5; tentative D call: TRBD2 (6 bases). Germline CDR1 and CDR2: SGHTA and FQGNSA. V was shortened by 0 bases and J by 5 bases, with 13 bases between the two germline ends. The CDR3 consists of 15 residues. The CDR3 nucleotides are TGTGCCAGCAGCTTAGCGATCATCGGGGGTGAGACCCAGTACTTC. Its translation is CASSLAIIGGETQYF.

The rearrangement joins TRBV10-1 to TRBJ2-5, with a possible D match to TRBD1 (6 bases). The germline gives CDR1 WNHNN, CDR2 SYGVQD (reference sequence). The CDR3 contains 14 residues. V was pared by 4 bases and J by 3 bases, with 12 bases between. The CDR3 DNA reads TGCGCCAGCAGTGGGACCGACAGGAAAGAGACCCAGTACTTC. Encoded protein: CASSGTDRKETQYF.

This chain uses TRBV15 with TRBJ2-5, with 9 bases that match TRBD2. The CDR3 runs 15 residues. CDR1 is LNHNV, CDR2 YYDKDF, per germline (reference sequence). After removal of 0 bases from V and 5 bases from J, the junction contained 4 bases not matched to a gene. The CDR3 coding sequence is TGTGCCACCAGCAGAGATGGGCGGGAGGGGGAGACCCAGTACTTC. Its protein is CATSRDGREGETQYF. The complete variable domain, with remaining parts taken from reference TRBV15 and TRBJ2-5, reads DAMVIQNPRYQVTQFGKPVTLSCSQTLNHNVMYWYQQKSSQAPKLLFHYYDKDFNNEADTPDNFQSRRPNTSFCFLDIRSPGLGDTAMYLCATSRDGREGETQYFGPGTRLLVL.

This rearrangement joins TRBV5-4 to TRBJ2-1; D might be TRBD2 (6 bases). CDR1 is SGHNT and CDR2 is YYREEE in the germline V gene (reference sequence). The CDR3 runs to 13 residues. V gave up 1 base and J gave up 9 bases, with 11 bases separating them. CDR3 region: CASSLRERVEQFF. In DNA, the CDR3 is TGTGCCAGCAGCTTGCGGGAGAGGGTTGAGCAGTTCTTC.

This chain uses TRBV9 with TRBJ1-4; no clear D. This CDR3 is built from 17 residues. Germline CDR1 and CDR2: SGDLS and YYNGEE. V gave up 3 bases and J gave up 7 bases, with 22 bases separating them. The CDR3 DNA reads TGTGCCAGCAGCGCCCGATCATCCGGGTTACCGACTGAAAAACTGTTTTTT. Translated: CASSARSSGLPTEKLFF.

V gene TRBV7-9 combines with J gene TRBJ2-1; 7 bases line up with TRBD1. CDR1 is SEHNR and CDR2 is FQNEAQ in the germline V gene (reference sequence). V shed 5 bases and J 1 base; nucleotides not matched to a gene: 8. This CDR3 is built from 16 residues. CDR3 sequence: CASSTTGVESYNEQFF. The CDR3 DNA sequence: TGTGCCAGCAGCACCACAGGGGTGGAATCCTACAATGAGCAGTTCTTC.

The chain uses TRBV5-1 and TRBJ2-3, with D tentatively TRBD2 (5 bases). V shed 0 bases and J shed 3 bases, with 8 bases lying between them. From germline, CDR1 is SGHRS and CDR2 YFSETQ. This CDR3 region has 14 residues. CDR3 DNA sequence: TGCGCCAGCAGCTTGGGGACTCTTACAGATACGCAGTATTTT. Protein: CASSLGTLTDTQYF.

The rearrangement links TRBV5-1 to TRBJ2-5, with 13 positions matching TRBD2. The CDR3 has 16 residues. V lost 7 bases and J lost 4; bases outside the gene matches: 10. The germline gives CDR1 SGHRS, CDR2 YFSETQ. The CDR3 DNA reads as TGCGCCAGCCGGACTAGCGGGAGAGGTTTTGGAGAGACCCAGTACTTC. Protein product: CASRTSGRGFGETQYF.

The V and J genes are TRBV6-4 and TRBJ2-7; no clear D gene. Between the trimmed V and J ends, which lost 2 bases and 2 bases, there was a span of 16 bases. The CDR3 spans 16 residues. CDR1 and CDR2 from the germline V gene are MRHNA and SNTAGT. The CDR3 DNA sequence: TGTGCCAGCAGTGACCTTACGCAGACACGGACCTACGAGCAGTACTTC. Encoded protein: CASSDLTQTRTYEQYF.